The entry that follows covers one T cell receptor (beta chain) sequence. Its antigen remains unidentified. There are no base qualities to consult, and no much larger clone falls within one base. V was cut back by 6 bases and J by 1 base, leaving a gap of 7 bases between them. CDR1 SNHLY and CDR2 FYNNEI were looked up in the germline V gene. The CDR3 contains 14 residues, cysteine and phenylalanine counted. Of the read, only the CDR3 DNA is kept; its 42 bases are in frame from base 1. TCRbeta CDR3 regions were amplified from genomic DNA by means of the immunoSEQ Assay, a bias-controlled multiplex PCR. The paper's processing steps were these. The number of nucleated cells in each sample was estimated by amplification of reference gene primers within the assay. To quantify the absolute abundance of each unique TCRbeta CDR3 rearrangement, sequence reads were collapsed and filtered. Productive Simpson clonality was computed per sample as the square root of Simpson's diversity index over productive rearrangements. In TCRdb, the immuneACCESS table is reduced to in-frame sequences with V and J assigned. These tables do not hold every clone; where another copy was compared, an unresolved V gene accounts for under half, and the others remain unexplained. The V and J calls and clone size are taken from that table; D and trimming were inferred from the DNA. Across this sample there are 140,000 to 150,000 clones, with 80% to 90% seen only once. 6.5% to 8.5% of the sample rests with the top ten.

The record originates from a study of blood T cell repertoires in COVID-19 (dated by TCRdb to between 2020 and 2021). Notes on the research overall: The collaborator samples originated in the United States, Italy and Spain and spanned the acute and convalescent phases of COVID-19. Subjects who had been exposed to COVID-19, were actively infected with it, or had recovered from it provided the deeply sampled blood TCRbeta repertoires that made up the dataset. The prospective study material was composed of cDNA or gDNA derived from T cells, B-cell-depleted T cells, or PBMCs. Where HLA class I and class II types were available, the types were taken from metadata supplied by the sample provider, not from assay-based typing. Sample metadata almost always included a de-identified subject ID, COVID-19 status, age in years and sex. The repertoires were made available in a free public database intended to serve as a resource for research on the immune response to SARS-CoV-2. The samples were drawn from the first 160 participants of the ongoing ImmuneRACE study and from over a thousand subjects provided by 6 global collaborators. The research as a whole found: The amount of clinical and demographic metadata varied by source and participant and was provided uncurated.

The collaborating institutions used their own protocols to collect whole blood in K2EDTA tubes. For TCRbeta analysis, collaborator samples were shipped as frozen whole blood, as isolated PBMCs, or as DNA extracted from either sample type. The chain couples TRBV2 to TRBJ2-6, and TRBD1 may be the D gene, going by 6 matching bases. The sequence was obtained from a human donor with acute or convalescent COVID-19. The donor label of this sample is uncertain. The source material was peripheral blood. The nucleotide sequence reads as follows: TGTGCCAGCAGACAGGGATCTGGGGCCAACGTCCTGACTTTC. This encodes CASRQGSGANVLTF.